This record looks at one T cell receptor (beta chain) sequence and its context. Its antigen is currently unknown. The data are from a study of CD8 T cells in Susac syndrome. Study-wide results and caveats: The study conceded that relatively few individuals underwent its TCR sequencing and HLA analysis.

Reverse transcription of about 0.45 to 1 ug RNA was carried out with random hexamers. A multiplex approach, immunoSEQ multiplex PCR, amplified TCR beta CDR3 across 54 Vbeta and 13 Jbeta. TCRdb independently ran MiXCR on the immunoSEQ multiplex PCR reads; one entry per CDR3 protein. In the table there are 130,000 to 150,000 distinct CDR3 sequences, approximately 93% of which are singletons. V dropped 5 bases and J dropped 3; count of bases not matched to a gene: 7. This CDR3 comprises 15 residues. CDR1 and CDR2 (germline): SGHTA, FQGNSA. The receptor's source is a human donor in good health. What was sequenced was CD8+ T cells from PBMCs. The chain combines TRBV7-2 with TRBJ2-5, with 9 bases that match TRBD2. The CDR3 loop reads CASSPLAGVKETQYF. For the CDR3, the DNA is TGTGCCAGCAGCCCCTTAGCGGGAGTGAAAGAGACCCAGTACTTC.